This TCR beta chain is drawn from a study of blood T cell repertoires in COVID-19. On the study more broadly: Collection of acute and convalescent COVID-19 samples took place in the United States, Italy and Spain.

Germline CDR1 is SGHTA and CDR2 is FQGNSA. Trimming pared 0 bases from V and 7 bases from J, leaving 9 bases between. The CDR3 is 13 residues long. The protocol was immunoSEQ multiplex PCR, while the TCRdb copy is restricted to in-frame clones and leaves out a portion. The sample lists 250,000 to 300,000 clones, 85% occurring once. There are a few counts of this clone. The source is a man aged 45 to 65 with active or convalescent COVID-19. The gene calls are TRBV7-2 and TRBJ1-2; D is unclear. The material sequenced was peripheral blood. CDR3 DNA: TGTGCCAGCAGCTTAGCGGCCGGAGGTGGCTACACCTTC. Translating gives CASSLAAGGGYTF.